These T cell receptor beta chains were read from a single sample in a study of cytomegalovirus exposure and HLA in healthy donors. Measured with immunoSEQ multiplex PCR; TCRdb has only the in-frame clones, and not every one. The sample records about 150,000 clones, around 79% being singletons. The sequenced sample consisted of PBMCs. These receptors originate from a human donor in good health. Both conserved end residues are part of each CDR3. Fields, in order: CDR3 DNA, CDR3 protein, V gene, J gene, D gene, clone size. D genes are given only for firm matches. Rows may omit the clone size; those that give it use once, few, many or a size class.

CDR3 DNA: TGTGCCAGCAGCTTCCCGTCGGGGGTCGGAAACACCATATATTTT
CDR3 protein: CASSFPSGVGNTIYF
V gene: TRBV5-6
J gene: TRBJ1-3
D gene: NA
clone size: NA

CDR3 DNA: TGTGCCAGCAGCTATGGCCCTAGCGGGAACTACGAGCAGTACTTC
CDR3 protein: CASSYGPSGNYEQYF
V gene: TRBV6-5
J gene: TRBJ2-7
D gene: TRBD2
clone size: NA

CDR3 DNA: TGTGCCAGCATTATAGACAGTTACTCCTACGAGCAGTACTTC
CDR3 protein: CASIIDSYSYEQYF
V gene: TRBV6-1
J gene: TRBJ2-7
D gene: NA
clone size: NA

CDR3 DNA: TGTGCCAGTAAAGCTATAGGACAGGGGCGAGTAGAGGGCTACACCTTC
CDR3 protein: CASKAIGQGRVEGYTF
V gene: TRBV19
J gene: TRBJ1-2
D gene: TRBD1
clone size: NA

CDR3 DNA: TGTGCCAGCAGCAAACACAGGGGAAACACCATATATTTT
CDR3 protein: CASSKHRGNTIYF
V gene: TRBV5-4
J gene: TRBJ1-3
D gene: NA
clone size: NA

CDR3 DNA: TGTGCCAGCAGTTTAGGAGGGGTAGTTGCTGAAATGAAGCAGTTCTTC
CDR3 protein: CASSLGGVVAEMKQFF
V gene: TRBV5-4
J gene: TRBJ2-1
D gene: NA
clone size: NA

CDR3 DNA: TGCGCCAGCAGCTTGCGCGACAGGGTAAATGGCTACACCTTC
CDR3 protein: CASSLRDRVNGYTF
V gene: TRBV5-1
J gene: TRBJ1-2
D gene: TRBD1
clone size: once

CDR3 DNA: TGTGCCAGCAGTTACGCGGAGACCCAGTACTTC
CDR3 protein: CASSYAETQYF
V gene: TRBV6-6
J gene: TRBJ2-5
D gene: NA
clone size: NA

CDR3 DNA: TGTGCCAGCAGTTCCCCTTCGTACAGGGGACACAAATCACCCCTCCACTTT
CDR3 protein: CASSSPSYRGHKSPLHF
V gene: TRBV28
J gene: TRBJ1-6
D gene: TRBD1
clone size: NA

CDR3 DNA: TGTGCCAGCAGCTTAGAGAGACAGGGGCTCTACGAGCAGTACTTC
CDR3 protein: CASSLERQGLYEQYF
V gene: TRBV13
J gene: TRBJ2-7
D gene: TRBD1
clone size: NA

CDR3 DNA: TGCAGCGTTGCCAGGGGGACTAGCGGGGGGGAGCAGTTCTTC
CDR3 protein: CSVARGTSGGEQFF
V gene: TRBV29-1
J gene: TRBJ2-1
D gene: TRBD2
clone size: NA

CDR3 DNA: TGTGCCAGCAGCTTAGCCCTCTCCGCGGGAGGCTACGAGCAGTACTTC
CDR3 protein: CASSLALSAGGYEQYF
V gene: TRBV7-2
J gene: TRBJ2-7
D gene: TRBD2
clone size: few

CDR3 DNA: TGTGCCGCGACAGGGGCCCGTGGGTATGGCTACACCTTC
CDR3 protein: CAATGARGYGYTF
V gene: TRBV19
J gene: TRBJ1-2
D gene: TRBD1
clone size: NA

CDR3 DNA: TGTGCCAGCAGCCTCAGACAGGGGGCACCCACTGAAGCTTTCTTT
CDR3 protein: CASSLRQGAPTEAFF
V gene: TRBV11-2
J gene: TRBJ1-1
D gene: TRBD1
clone size: NA

CDR3 DNA: TGCGCCAGCAGACCCGACAGGACCGCCTACGAGCAGTACTTC
CDR3 protein: CASRPDRTAYEQYF
V gene: TRBV4-3
J gene: TRBJ2-7
D gene: NA
clone size: NA

CDR3 DNA: TGCAGTGCTAGGCCGACAGTTGAGTACTTC
CDR3 protein: CSARPTVEYF
V gene: TRBV20-1
J gene: TRBJ2-7
D gene: NA
clone size: NA

CDR3 DNA: TGTGCCAGCAGTGCACAGGTAAACTCTGGAAACACCATATATTTT
CDR3 protein: CASSAQVNSGNTIYF
V gene: TRBV25-1
J gene: TRBJ1-3
D gene: NA
clone size: NA